These 19 T cell receptor beta chains originate from one sample sequenced in a study of T-cell memory formation after mild COVID-19. TCRdb re-derived calls from the 5' RACE reads in MiXCR, one entry per CDR3 protein. The sample lists under 550,000 distinct CDR3 sequences, roughly 18% occurring once. The sequencing input was PBMCs or a T cell subset sorted from them (not recorded which). Source of these receptors: an adult woman who had mild COVID-19 (a few samples of this study predate the infection). Cell type and time point are not known.

V gene TRBV27 combines with J gene TRBJ1-5; a possible D gene is TRBD1 (5 bases). This CDR3 region has 14 residues. The germline gives CDR1 MNHEY, CDR2 SMNVEV (reference sequence). Trimming took off 4 bases at V and 8 bases at J, with 15 bases between the two ends. CDR3 loop: CASSSSAGWKPQHF. The CDR3 nucleotides read TGTGCCAGCAGTTCATCCGCAGGGTGGAAGCCCCAGCATTTT.

This clonotype was detected a few times. This chain uses TRBV5-1 with TRBJ2-3, with 12 nucleotides matching TRBD1. The V gene's germline CDR1 is SGHRS and CDR2 YFSETQ. This CDR3 spans 16 amino acids. Trimming cost V 4 bases and J 2 bases; bases outside gene matches: 5. Here the CDR3 reads CASSDRDRGPTDTQYF. The CDR3 coding sequence is TGCGCCAGCAGCGACCGGGACAGGGGGCCCACAGATACGCAGTATTTT.

This clonotype appeared a single time. The chain couples TRBV12-3 or TRBV12-4 to TRBJ2-7; 8 bases align to TRBD2. The CDR3 runs to 15 residues. The ends lost 6 bases at V and 1 base at J; junction bases unmatched: 8. The CDR3 protein is CASSPSRGVSYEQYF. CDR3 DNA: TGTGCCAGCAGCCCCTCGCGGGGGGTGTCCTACGAGCAGTACTTC.

This clonotype was counted only a few times. V usage is TRBV12-3 or TRBV12-4 and J usage is TRBJ2-7; D is unclear. The length of the CDR3 is 12 residues. The V end was cut by 7 bases, the J end by 7 bases, with 14 bases between. The CDR3, as DNA: TGTGCCAGCACCTCGGGTTGGGGAGAGCAGTACTTC. Protein sequence: CASTSGWGEQYF.

The gene calls are TRBV11-2 and TRBJ2-1; a weak D match, TRBD1 (5 bases). This CDR3 comprises 13 residues. The V and J ends lost 0 bases and 10 bases respectively, with 10 bases between them. CDR1 and CDR2 from the germline V gene are SGHAT and FQNNGV. The DNA of the CDR3 is TGTGCCAGCAGCTTAGATTTCGGACAAGAGCAGTTCTTC. It specifies CASSLDFGQEQFF.

This clonotype was counted a few times. The chain recombines TRBV24-1 with TRBJ2-3, with 7 bases lining up with TRBD1. The ends lost 9 bases at V and 10 bases at J; junction bases unmatched: 6. Germline CDR1 is KGHDR and CDR2 is SFDVKD. The CDR3 is 11 residues long. CDR3 residues: CATGDSFAQYF. The CDR3 nucleotides are TGTGCCACCGGGGACAGTTTTGCGCAGTATTTT.

This clonotype appeared a few times. The chain employs TRBV6-1 and TRBJ2-5, with D unresolved. Trimming took 7 bases from V and 2 from J, leaving 14 bases between them. This CDR3 has 14 amino acids. Germline values: CDR1 MNHNS, CDR2 SASEGT. The CDR3 sequence is CASKIGGPQETQYF. The DNA of the CDR3 is TGTGCCAGCAAAATAGGTGGTCCACAAGAGACCCAGTACTTC.

As regards this clonotype: This may come from a read error, since a much larger clone is one base off. The CDR3 coding sequence is TGTGCCAGCAGTTTGAGTTCGGATAAGTTCTTC. This translates into CASSLSSDKFF. The chain uses TRBV12-3 or TRBV12-4 and TRBJ2-1, with D unresolved. CDR3 length: 11 residues. Trimming pared 3 bases from V and 14 bases from J, leaving 11 bases between.

This clonotype has at least ten counts. This chain links TRBV18 with TRBJ2-5; no definite D call. This CDR3 region has 13 residues. The germline CDR1 and CDR2 sequences are KGHSH and LQKENI. V shed 6 bases and J shed 1 base, with 9 bases lying between them. In DNA form, the CDR3 reads TGTGCCAGCTCCCTGACTCTCCAAGAGACCCAGTACTTC. Translation: CASSLTLQETQYF.

This clonotype has more than one count but fewer than ten. The V gene is TRBV2, the J gene TRBJ2-3, with 7 bases matching TRBD2. V was clipped by 5 bases and J by 1 base; unmatched bases: 3. The CDR3 sequence is 14 residues long. Germline values: CDR1 SNHLY, CDR2 FYNNEI. In nucleotides, the CDR3 is TGTGCCAGCAGTCAAAGCGGGGGCACAGATACGCAGTATTTT. It translates to CASSQSGGTDTQYF.

The gene calls are TRBV7-8 and TRBJ2-1; TRBD1 agrees at 8 bases. CDR1 and CDR2 (germline): SGHVS, FQNEAQ. The CDR3 totals 15 residues. The V gene end was trimmed by 1 base and the J gene end by 4 bases; junction bases not matched to a gene: 3. CDR3 coding DNA: TGTGCCAGCAGCTTAGAGGGACAGGTGTACAATGAGCAGTTCTTC. It is translated as CASSLEGQVYNEQFF.

The J gene is TRBJ2-1, the V gene TRBV7-9; 14 nucleotides align to TRBD2. The CDR3 contains 16 residues. Germline V gives CDR1 SEHNR, CDR2 FQNEAQ (reference sequence). Trimming cost V 5 bases and J 6 bases; bases outside gene matches: 6. The CDR3, as DNA: TGTGCCAGCAGCCAAGGGACTAGCGGGAGCATCAATGAGCAGTTCTTC. Residues: CASSQGTSGSINEQFF.

The chain recombines TRBV7-9 with TRBJ2-1; the match to TRBD2 covers 11 bases. The V gene's germline CDR1 is SEHNR and CDR2 FQNEAQ (reference sequence). There are 16 residues in the CDR3. Trimming cost V 5 bases and J 7 bases; bases outside gene matches: 10. The CDR3 here is CASSGRLAGSTNEQFF. The CDR3 bases are TGTGCCAGCAGCGGCCGACTAGCGGGATCGACGAATGAGCAGTTCTTC.

The chain is built from TRBV5-6 and TRBJ2-7, with 7 nucleotides matching TRBD1. After removal of 2 bases from V and 2 bases from J, the junction contained 4 bases not matched to a gene. The germline CDR1 and CDR2 sequences are SGHDT and YYEEEE. This CDR3 contains 14 residues. As DNA, the CDR3 is TGTGCCAGCAGCTTTGGACAGGCCGCCTACGAGCAGTACTTC. It specifies CASSFGQAAYEQYF.

There are a few counts of this clonotype. The chain recombines TRBV7-9 with TRBJ2-7, with a tentative D call TRBD1 (7 bases). V was pared by 1 base and J by 5 bases, with 12 bases between. The CDR3 totals 14 residues. CDR1 is SEHNR and CDR2 is FQNEAQ in the germline V gene (reference sequence). CDR3: CASSLVTGEDEQYF. In DNA, the CDR3 is TGTGCCAGCAGCTTAGTTACAGGGGAGGACGAGCAGTACTTC.

This clonotype turned up a few times. The chain combines TRBV20-1 with TRBJ1-1; TRBD1 is a possible D gene (5 bases). Trimming removed 6 bases at V and 4 bases at J, with 21 bases between. Germline CDR1 is DFQATT and CDR2 is SNEGSKA (reference sequence). The CDR3 is 15 amino acids. As DNA, the CDR3 is TGCAGTGCCCGGAGGACACCTGAGAGGGGCACTGAAGCTTTCTTT. Protein: CSARRTPERGTEAFF.

A few counts support this clonotype. The chain uses TRBV3-1 and TRBJ2-2; D is tentatively TRBD1 or TRBD2 (6 bases each). V was shortened by 7 bases and J by 4 bases, with 13 bases between the two germline ends. The V gene's germline CDR1 is LGHDT and CDR2 YNNKEL (reference sequence). The CDR3 runs 14 residues. Here the CDR3 DNA reads TGTGCCAGCATCGGCAGGGGAGGCACCGGGGAGCTGTTTTTT. Residues: CASIGRGGTGELFF.

This chain links TRBV9 with TRBJ2-7; D is unclear. V was clipped by 5 bases and J by 3 bases, with 12 bases between them. CDR1 and CDR2 from the germline V gene are SGDLS and YYNGEE. The CDR3 spans 13 residues. CDR3 loop: CASSRTEIYEQYF. Here the CDR3 DNA reads TGTGCCAGCAGTCGGACGGAGATCTACGAGCAGTACTTC.

The chain employs TRBV4-1 and TRBJ2-5, with no clear D. The CDR3 extends over 19 amino acids. V was trimmed by 1 base and J by 0 bases, leaving 21 bases between them. The germline V gene has CDR1 MGHRA and CDR2 YSYEKL. The CDR3 spells CASSQVPGPSTPDQETQYF. The CDR3 DNA is TGCGCCAGCAGCCAAGTCCCCGGGCCCTCTACCCCTGACCAAGAGACCCAGTACTTC.